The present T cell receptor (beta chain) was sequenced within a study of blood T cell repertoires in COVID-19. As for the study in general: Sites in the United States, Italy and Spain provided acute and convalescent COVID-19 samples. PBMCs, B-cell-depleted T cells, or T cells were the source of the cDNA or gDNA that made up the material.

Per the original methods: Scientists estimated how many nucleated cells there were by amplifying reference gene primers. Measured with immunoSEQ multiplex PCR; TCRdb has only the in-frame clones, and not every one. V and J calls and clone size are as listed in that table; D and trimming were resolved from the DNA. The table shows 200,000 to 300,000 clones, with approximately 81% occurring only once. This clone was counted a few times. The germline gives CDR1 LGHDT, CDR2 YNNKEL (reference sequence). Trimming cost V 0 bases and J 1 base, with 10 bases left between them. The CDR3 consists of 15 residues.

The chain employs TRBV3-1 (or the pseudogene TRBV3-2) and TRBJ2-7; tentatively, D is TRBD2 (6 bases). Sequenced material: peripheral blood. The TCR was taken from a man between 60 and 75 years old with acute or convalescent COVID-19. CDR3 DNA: TGTGCCAGCAGCCAAGAGGGGGACTTATCCTACGAGCAGTACTTC. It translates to CASSQEGDLSYEQYF.